This is a list of T cell receptor beta chains from one sample in a study of a mutant IDH1 vaccine in newly diagnosed glioma. No antigen is known for these receptors. Here immunoSEQ multiplex PCR was the method, and the copy in TCRdb shows in-frame clones only, minus some. The profile shows around 40,000 clones, approximately 83% of them singletons. Sequencing used PBMCs, obtained from a glioma patient whose treatment included an IDH1 peptide vaccine. These receptors were taken from a man in his forties with glioma. Each CDR3 is given with its conserved first and last residue. The order of the fields is J gene, D gene, clone size, V gene, CDR3 DNA, CDR3 protein. The D gene is left open where the match is weak. Where a row states a size, it is once, few, many or the class of an expanded clone; other rows omit it.

>TRBJ1-1|TRBD1|few|TRBV9
TGTGCCAGCAGCGTAGGCCAGGGGGCGCTCGGGACTGAAGCTTTCTTT
CASSVGQGALGTEAFF
>TRBJ2-4|TRBD2|once|TRBV5-6
TGTGCCAGCAGCTTGTTCGGGGGGGTCACCCACGTAGCCAAAAACATTCAGTACTTC
CASSLFGGVTHVAKNIQYF
>TRBJ2-1|.|.|TRBV9
TGTGCCAGCAGTGGTGGGGGGGCTACCTACAATGAGCAGTTCTTC
CASSGGGATYNEQFF
>TRBJ2-1|.|.|TRBV5-4
TGTGCCAGCAGCTGGGGAGGCTATAATGAGCAGTTCTTC
CASSWGGYNEQFF
>TRBJ2-7|.|once|TRBV14
TGTGCCAGCAGCCCCCGGGTGCGGGAGCAGTACTTC
CASSPRVREQYF
>TRBJ1-2|.|.|TRBV5-6
TGTGCCAGCAGCTTGGGGTCGCTGGGGGGCTACACCTTC
CASSLGSLGGYTF
>TRBJ2-3|.|.|TRBV10-3
TGTGCCATCGGGCAGCCGGGGAGATCCACAGATACGCAGTATTTT
CAIGQPGRSTDTQYF
>TRBJ2-5|TRBD1|.|TRBV5-1
TGCGCCAGTCGGCCCCCGGGGACAGGGAGAGAGACCCAGTACTTC
CASRPPGTGRETQYF
>TRBJ1-2|.|.|TRBV6-1
TGTGCCAGCAGTGAAGCAGAGGGCTATGGCTACACCTTC
CASSEAEGYGYTF
>TRBJ2-3|TRBD2|.|TRBV6-5
TGTGCCAGCAGGGAGGGACTAGCGGGACGGGATACGCAGTATTTT
CASREGLAGRDTQYF
>TRBJ1-2|TRBD1|.|TRBV19
TGTGCCAGTAGTGTGGACAGGTCTAAGTTTGGCTATGGCTACACCTTC
CASSVDRSKFGYGYTF
>TRBJ1-2|TRBD1|.|TRBV7-9
TGTGCCAGCAGCGTCACACAGGGGGGAAACTATGGCTACACCTTC
CASSVTQGGNYGYTF
>TRBJ1-1|.|.|TRBV5-1
TGCGCCAGCAGCTTGGTCCCCGGGGTCTTGAGCACTGAAGCTTTCTTT
CASSLVPGVLSTEAFF
>TRBJ2-2|TRBD1|.|TRBV5-1
TGCGCCAGCAGCTACCAACAGGGGTCCGGGGAGCTGTTTTTT
CASSYQQGSGELFF
>TRBJ1-2|.|few|TRBV6-5
TGTGCCAGCAGTTACTCAGGGGGGTCGACCTTC
CASSYSGGSTF